This T cell receptor beta chain was obtained from a study of Ad26.COV2.S vaccination and SARS-CoV-2 variants. Overall study: Intramuscular Ad26.COV2.S doses were given once or twice, 56 days apart.

Trimming removed 1 base from V and 1 base from J, with 11 bases in between. From germline, CDR1 is LNHDA and CDR2 SQIVND (reference sequence). The CDR3 is 16 amino acids. Clones were sequenced by immunoSEQ multiplex PCR, and TCRdb holds only the in-frame ones, with some missing. The data hold 400,000 to 450,000 clones, with approximately 92% observed a single time. The treatment here: 15 to 20 received Ad26.COV2.S at low or high dose, single or two shots; several received placebo; per-sample allocation not given. After the first vaccine or placebo injection, samples were drawn on day 63. This sequence was found in a person aged 18-60 years who received the Ad26.COV2.S COVID-19 vaccine or a placebo. The source was peripheral blood, collected in a trial of Ad26.COV2.S vaccine versus placebo. The J gene is TRBJ1-5, the V gene TRBV19; D remains ambiguous. The CDR3, as DNA: TGTGCCAGTAGTATAGGTAGCCGGGGAAGCAATCAGCCCCAGCATTTT. Translating gives CASSIGSRGSNQPQHF.